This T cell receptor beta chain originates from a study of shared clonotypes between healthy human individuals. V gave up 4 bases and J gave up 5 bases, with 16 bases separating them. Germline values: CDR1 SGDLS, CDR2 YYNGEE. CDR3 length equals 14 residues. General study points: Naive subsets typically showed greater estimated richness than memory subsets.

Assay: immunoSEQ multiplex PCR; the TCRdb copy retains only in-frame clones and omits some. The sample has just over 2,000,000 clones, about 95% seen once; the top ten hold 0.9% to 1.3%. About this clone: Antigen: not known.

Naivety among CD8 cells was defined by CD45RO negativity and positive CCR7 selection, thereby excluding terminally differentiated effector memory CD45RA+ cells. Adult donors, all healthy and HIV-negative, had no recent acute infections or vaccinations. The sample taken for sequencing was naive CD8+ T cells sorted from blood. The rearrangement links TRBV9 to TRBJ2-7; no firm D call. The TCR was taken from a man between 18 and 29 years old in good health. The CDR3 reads CASSPSVTIHEQYF. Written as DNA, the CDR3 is TGTGCCAGCAGCCCAAGTGTAACAATCCACGAGCAGTACTTC.